These 28 T cell receptor beta chains originate from one sample sequenced in a study of neoadjuvant anti-PD-1 for oral cavity cancer. Sequencing was performed with immunoSEQ multiplex PCR; in TCRdb, only in-frame clones are kept and a portion is missing. The sample has about 6,900 clones, roughly 79% seen once. The starting material was PBMCs, obtained before nivolumab (anti-PD-1) treatment. These receptors all come from a person aged 35 to 85 with oral cavity squamous cell carcinoma.

A single count supports this clone. The chain couples TRBV5-4 to TRBJ2-5; D ambiguous. The CDR3 is 12 residues long. The germline V gene has CDR1 SGHNT and CDR2 YYREEE (reference sequence). Trimming took off 1 base at V and 3 bases at J, with 4 bases between the two ends. The CDR3 is CASSLREETQYF. For the CDR3, the DNA is TGTGCCAGCAGCTTGAGGGAAGAGACCCAGTACTTC.

The genes are TRBV5-1 and TRBJ1-2, with D perhaps matching TRBD1 (5 bases). Looked up from germline, CDR1 is SGHRS and CDR2 is YFSETQ. CDR3 length: 16 amino acids. V was shortened by 0 bases and J by 8 bases, with 20 bases between the two germline ends. The CDR3, as DNA: TGCGCCAGCAGCTTGGGGGCCTCACTAACCAGGGAGGGCTACACCTTC. This translates into CASSLGASLTREGYTF.

The gene calls are TRBV5-1 and TRBJ2-7, with 8 bases matching TRBD1. The CDR3 is 15 residues long. CDR1 is SGHRS and CDR2 is YFSETQ in the germline V gene. The V segment lost 0 bases and the J segment 3 bases; nucleotides outside the gene matches: 5. In DNA form, the CDR3 reads TGCGCCAGCAGCTTGGGGCAGGGGGCACTCTACGAGCAGTACTTC. Protein: CASSLGQGALYEQYF.

This chain links TRBV7-2 with TRBJ1-1, with D maybe TRBD1 (5 bases). The V and J ends lost 1 base and 5 bases respectively, with 17 bases between them. Germline-derived CDR1 and CDR2 are SGHTA and FQGNSA. The CDR3 is 16 amino acids. CDR3 DNA: TGTGCCAGCAGCTTAGTGGGGAGGGGCACGGGGACTGAAGCTTTCTTT. This encodes CASSLVGRGTGTEAFF.

The rearrangement links TRBV13 to TRBJ2-6; D call uncertain. The germline CDR1 and CDR2 sequences are PRHDT and FYEKMQ (reference sequence). V gave up 2 bases and J gave up 4 bases, with 3 bases separating them. This CDR3 is built from 13 residues. The CDR3 here is CASSLPGANVLTF. DNA for the CDR3: TGTGCCAGCAGCTTACCGGGGGCCAACGTCCTGACTTTC.

This clone appeared a single time. V usage is TRBV29-1 and J usage is TRBJ1-4; the D gene is possibly TRBD1 (5 bases). CDR1 is SQVTM and CDR2 is ANQGSEA in the germline V gene. Trimming stripped 1 base from V and 0 bases from J, with 15 bases between. The length of the CDR3 is 17 residues. The CDR3, as DNA: TGCAGCGTTGAAGGCTGGGGGGGAACCGCAACTAATGAAAAACTGTTTTTT. Protein sequence: CSVEGWGGTATNEKLFF.

This clone showed up just once. This chain joins TRBV29-1 and TRBJ2-7, with 9 bases lining up with TRBD2. Looked up from germline, CDR1 is SQVTM and CDR2 is ANQGSEA. The V gene end was trimmed by 5 bases and the J gene end by 4 bases; junction bases not matched to a gene: 6. CDR3 size: 13 residues. CDR3 DNA: TGCAGCGTTACTAGCGGGCCTTATTACGAGCAGTACTTC. Translation gives CSVTSGPYYEQYF.

The gene calls are TRBV2 and TRBJ1-4, with D possibly being TRBD1 (6 bases). The CDR3 extends over 13 amino acids. The ends were cut back, 5 bases at V and 8 bases at J, with 12 bases in the middle. The germline CDR1 and CDR2 sequences are SNHLY and FYNNEI. The CDR3 bases are TGTGCCAGCAGTCCGACAGGACGGGAAAAACTGTTTTTT. Translated, it gives CASSPTGREKLFF.

The chain combines TRBV6-1 with TRBJ1-2, with D possibly matching TRBD1 (6 bases). The V gene's germline CDR1 is MNHNS and CDR2 SASEGT. This CDR3 region has 15 residues. Deletions cut 7 bases from V and 5 bases from J, with 20 bases between. CDR3 nucleotide sequence: TGTGCCAGCATTCAAAGGGGGGACTGGAGGTATGGCTACACCTTC. It yields the protein CASIQRGDWRYGYTF.

The chain links TRBV2 to TRBJ1-1; TRBD1 aligns across 7 bases. The V segment lost 6 bases and the J segment 3 bases; nucleotides outside the gene matches: 7. Germline CDR1 and CDR2: SNHLY and FYNNEI. This CDR3 comprises 14 residues. CDR3: CASRTGNSYTEAFF. For the CDR3, the DNA is TGTGCCAGCAGGACAGGGAATTCGTACACTGAAGCTTTCTTT.

The chain recombines TRBV4-3 with TRBJ2-1; 9 nucleotides agree with TRBD1. Germline CDR1 and CDR2: LGHNA and YSLEER. Losses at the gene ends were 1 base for V and 7 bases for J; bases not matched to a gene: 8. This CDR3 region has 16 residues. The CDR3 nucleotides read TGCGCCAGCAGCCAAGCAACAGGGGGCTTGGGGAATGAGCAGTTCTTC. It specifies CASSQATGGLGNEQFF.

The chain combines TRBV27 with TRBJ2-4; D is possibly TRBD2 (7 bases). The germline gives CDR1 MNHEY, CDR2 SMNVEV (reference sequence). This CDR3 has 18 residues. Trimming cost V 4 bases and J 9 bases, with 28 bases left between them. CDR3 DNA sequence: TGTGCCAGCAGTTCGGGGGGCTTTAGTTTGGGTGCACTTGGCATTCAGTACTTC. It yields the protein CASSSGGFSLGALGIQYF.

This clone was detected only a few times. This chain links TRBV6-5 with TRBJ2-7; the D gene is possibly TRBD1 (6 bases). V was trimmed by 3 bases and J by 4 bases, leaving 10 bases between them. The germline V gene encodes CDR1 MNHEY and CDR2 SVGAGI. The CDR3 is 13 residues long. CDR3 in amino acids: CASSYGRGYEQYF. Written as DNA, the CDR3 is TGTGCCAGCAGTTATGGCAGGGGTTACGAGCAGTACTTC.

This clone is classed as large. The V and J genes are TRBV15 and TRBJ1-5, with a tentative D call TRBD1 (5 bases). The CDR3 spans 15 residues. CDR1 LNHNV and CDR2 YYDKDF come from the germline V gene (reference sequence). Trimming took 1 base from V and 6 from J, leaving 13 bases between them. In DNA, the CDR3 is TGTGCCACCAGCAGAGGCACTGAGGGGAGTCAGCCCCAGCATTTT. Translation gives CATSRGTEGSQPQHF.

This clone was recorded only once. This chain joins TRBV5-6 and TRBJ1-5, with 8 nucleotides matching TRBD1. CDR1 is SGHDT and CDR2 is YYEEEE in the germline V gene. V lost 0 bases and J lost 6; bases outside the gene matches: 2. There are 14 residues in the CDR3. The chain's CDR3 is CASSLGQGTQPQHF. As DNA, the CDR3 is TGTGCCAGCAGCTTGGGACAGGGGACTCAGCCCCAGCATTTT.

This clone was found a few times. The CDR3 DNA is TGCGCCAGCAGTCCCCAATTGACTCCAGGGCATAGCAATCAGCCCCAGCATTTT. Translated: CASSPQLTPGHSNQPQHF. V and J are TRBV23-1 and TRBJ1-5; possibly TRBD1 for D (5 bases). TRBV23-1 is flagged as an ORF with uncertain function. The CDR3 is 18 residues long. Trimming removed 4 bases at V and 0 bases at J, with 19 bases between.

This clone was found a few times. The chain uses TRBV4-2 and TRBJ2-3; 11 positions match TRBD2. The ends lost 3 bases at V and 6 bases at J; junction bases unmatched: 8. Germline CDR1 is LGHNA and CDR2 is YNFKEQ. The CDR3 runs 16 residues. Here the CDR3 DNA reads TGTGCCAGCAGCCAGGAGACTAGCGGGGTATATGATACGCAGTATTTT. It translates to CASSQETSGVYDTQYF.

The chain carries TRBV29-1 and TRBJ1-1; 9 bases line up with TRBD1. J gave up 5 bases and V 2 bases, and 9 bases lay outside the gene matches. This CDR3 region has 15 residues. Germline-derived CDR1 and CDR2 are SQVTM and ANQGSEA. CDR3 protein: CSVELGGQGWTEAFF. CDR3 coding DNA: TGCAGCGTTGAACTTGGGGGACAGGGTTGGACTGAAGCTTTCTTT.

The chain uses TRBV4-3 and TRBJ1-4; possible D gene TRBD1, 5 bases. The V gene lost 6 bases and the J gene lost 3 bases, with 11 bases spanning the gap. CDR1 and CDR2 from the germline V gene are LGHNA and YSLEER. The CDR3 runs 14 residues. The CDR3 sequence is CASSPGTANEKLFF. The CDR3 nucleotides are TGCGCCAGCAGTCCCGGGACCGCTAATGAAAAACTGTTTTTT.

The J gene is TRBJ1-4, the V gene TRBV10-3; D gene uncertain. The germline CDR1 and CDR2 sequences are ENHRY and SYGVKD. The CDR3 is 14 amino acids. V shed 10 bases and J shed 0 bases, with 12 bases lying between them. Here the CDR3 reads CATADPATNEKLFF. The CDR3 nucleotides read TGTGCCACCGCTGACCCTGCAACTAATGAAAAACTGTTTTTT.

The chain links TRBV6-5 to TRBJ2-4, with 8 bases that match TRBD2. The CDR3 length is 14 residues. Trimming at V came to 6 bases and at J to 8 bases, leaving 9 bases not matched to a gene. The germline gives CDR1 MNHEY, CDR2 SVGAGI. CDR3 sequence reads: CASSRGGDRDIQYF. The CDR3 nucleotides read TGTGCCAGCAGCCGGGGGGGGGACCGAGACATTCAGTACTTC.

V gene TRBV5-1 combines with J gene TRBJ1-1; 9 bases match TRBD1. Germline trimming cut 2 bases from V and 3 bases from J; bases unmatched to any gene: 5. Germline V gives CDR1 SGHRS, CDR2 YFSETQ. The CDR3 runs 15 residues. CDR3 nucleotides: TGCGCCAGCAGCTTAGGACAGGGGTCACACACTGAAGCTTTCTTT. The encoded protein is CASSLGQGSHTEAFF.

V and J are TRBV19 and TRBJ1-2, with D hard to call. The CDR3 runs to 14 residues. Trimming stripped 3 bases from V and 8 bases from J, with 16 bases between. Germline CDR1 LNHDA, CDR2 SQIVND (reference sequence). The CDR3 nucleotides read TGTGCCAGTAGTATCACAAGTCTTCTTTCGGGCTACACCTTC. It translates to CASSITSLLSGYTF. The variable domain in full, with the rest retrieved from reference TRBV19 and TRBJ1-2, is DGGITQSPKYLFRKEGQNVTLSCEQNLNHDAMYWYRQDPGQGLRLIYYSQIVNDFQKGDIAEGYSVSREKKESFPLTVTSAQKNPTAFYLCASSITSLLSGYTFGSGTRLTVV.

The chain has TRBV15 and TRBJ1-4; tentative D call: TRBD1 (6 bases). CDR1 and CDR2 from the germline V gene are LNHNV and YYDKDF (reference sequence). Trimming removed 1 base from V and 5 bases from J, with 20 bases in between. This CDR3 has 18 residues. Written as DNA, the CDR3 is TGTGCCACCAGCAGAGGCCTATGGGGGCGGACGGAAAATGAAAAACTGTTTTTT. Encoded protein: CATSRGLWGRTENEKLFF.

The chain links TRBV10-1 to TRBJ1-5, with 8 positions matching TRBD1. With V trimmed by 1 base and J by 4 bases, 6 bases remained unmatched. The germline V gene has CDR1 WNHNN and CDR2 SYGVQD (reference sequence). This CDR3 has 16 residues. CDR3 sequence: CASSEWNRGSNQPQHF. In DNA, the CDR3 is TGCGCCAGCAGTGAGTGGAACAGGGGGTCGAATCAGCCCCAGCATTTT.

This clone was seen once. The J gene is TRBJ2-5, the V gene TRBV5-1; D is perhaps TRBD1 (5 bases). Germline CDR1 reads SGHRS; CDR2 reads YFSETQ. The CDR3 is 15 residues long. V was pared by 2 bases and J by 1 base, with 12 bases between. CDR3 bases: TGCGCCAGCAGCTTCGGCGACAGCCGCCAAGAGACCCAGTACTTC. Translation: CASSFGDSRQETQYF.

The rearrangement uses TRBV9 and TRBJ2-2; tentatively, D is TRBD2 (5 bases). The CDR3 has 13 amino acids. V was shortened by 4 bases and J by 7 bases, with 11 bases between the two germline ends. Germline V gene lookup returns CDR1 SGDLS and CDR2 YYNGEE. The CDR3 protein is CASSPDGVGELFF. CDR3 sequence (DNA): TGTGCCAGCAGCCCTGACGGGGTCGGGGAGCTGTTTTTT. The entire variable domain, with the rest obtained from reference TRBV9 and TRBJ2-2, is as follows: DSGVTQTPKHLITATGQRVTLRCSPRSGDLSVYWYQQSLDQGLQFLIQYYNGEERAKGNILERFSAQQFPDLHSELNLSSLELGDSALYFCASSPDGVGELFFGEGSRLTVL.

CDR3 sequence reads: CASSVVGTVTDTQYF. CDR3 sequence (DNA): TGTGCCAGCAGCGTAGTGGGGACTGTCACAGATACGCAGTATTTT. The chain links TRBV9 to TRBJ2-3, with D perhaps TRBD2 (6 bases). The CDR3 covers 15 residues. The ends were cut back, 0 bases at V and 2 bases at J, with 10 bases in the middle. Germline CDR1 reads SGDLS; CDR2 reads YYNGEE. Looking up the rest from reference TRBV9 and TRBJ2-3 gives the full variable domain: DSGVTQTPKHLITATGQRVTLRCSPRSGDLSVYWYQQSLDQGLQFLIQYYNGEERAKGNILERFSAQQFPDLHSELNLSSLELGDSALYFCASSVVGTVTDTQYFGPGTRLTVL.